This T cell receptor (beta chain) was identified during a study of CD8 T cells in Susac syndrome. Regarding the study as a whole: The study conceded that relatively few individuals underwent its TCR sequencing and HLA analysis.

cDNA came from about 0.46 to 1 ug RNA primed by random hexamers. Coverage of TCR beta CDR3 amplification by immunoSEQ multiplex PCR extended to 54 Vbeta and 13 Jbeta. MiXCR, applied by TCRdb to the immunoSEQ multiplex PCR reads, yields one record per CDR3 protein. The sample consists of 100,000 to 150,000 distinct CDR3 sequences, around 94% of them appearing once. The germline gives CDR1 LGHNA, CDR2 YSLEER. J was trimmed by 4 bases and V by 3 bases; bases with no gene match: 4. This CDR3 has 15 amino acids. The T cells that were sequenced for TCR beta were CD8+ and CD4+ cells from blood. With regard to this clonotype: Its antigen remains unidentified.

Material for sequencing was CD4+ T cells from PBMCs. The rearrangement uses TRBV4-3 and TRBJ2-1; 9 bases fit TRBD2. The clonotype originates from a human donor in good health. CDR3 sequence reads: CASSQQTSGYNEQFF. CDR3 coding DNA: TGCGCCAGCAGCCAGCAGACTAGCGGATACAATGAGCAGTTCTTC.